A single sample gave rise to the 32 T cell receptor beta chains below, sequenced in a study of blood T cell repertoires in COVID-19 (dated by TCRdb to 2020 to 2021). Library construction relied on the immunoSEQ multiplex PCR assay. As stored in TCRdb, this immuneACCESS dataset retains in-frame rearrangements with V and J assigned. A fraction of the clones does not appear; measured against another copy, unresolved V genes explain less than half of the discrepancy, and the remainder lacks a known reason. The sample table contains 270,000 or so clones; only one count was recorded for about 88% of them. The ten largest clones represent over 1.1% of the sample. Sequencing used peripheral blood. The receptors come from a human donor with COVID-19, enrolled during active disease. The donor label of this sample is uncertain.

The rearrangement uses TRBV30 and TRBJ1-2; D might be TRBD1 (6 bases). Germline CDR1 is GTSNPN and CDR2 is SVGIG (reference sequence). This CDR3 comprises 13 residues. V was trimmed by 0 bases and J by 7 bases, leaving 12 bases between them. For the CDR3, the DNA is TGTGCCTGGAGTGTAGGGGGGGTCTCTGGCTACACCTTC. Protein product: CAWSVGGVSGYTF.

The chain is built from TRBV28 and TRBJ1-5; D is perhaps TRBD1 (6 bases). The CDR3 totals 16 residues. The ends were cut back, 5 bases at V and 1 base at J, with 15 bases in the middle. Germline assignment: CDR1 MDHEN and CDR2 SYDVKM. DNA for the CDR3: TGTGCCAGCAGTCATGCAGGGGTCCAAAGCAATCAGCCCCAGCATTTT. This translates into CASSHAGVQSNQPQHF.

This clone was seen at least ten times. V usage is TRBV6-5 and J usage is TRBJ2-7; maybe TRBD2 (6 bases). The CDR3 has 14 amino acids. Trimming took off 7 bases at V and 2 bases at J, with 15 bases between the two ends. Germline CDR1 and CDR2: MNHEY and SVGAGI. CDR3 nucleotide sequence: TGTGCCAGCACCGGGACTCTTAGCGCCTACGAGCAGTACTTC. Encoded protein: CASTGTLSAYEQYF.

The rearrangement joins TRBV18 to TRBJ1-1, with D maybe TRBD1 (5 bases). The CDR3 has 15 amino acids. V was pared by 2 bases and J by 4 bases, with 14 bases between. From germline, CDR1 is KGHSH and CDR2 LQKENI. The CDR3 loop is CASSPSRQGSTEAFF. CDR3 coding DNA: TGTGCCAGCTCACCAAGTAGGCAGGGAAGCACTGAAGCTTTCTTT.

The genes are TRBV14 and TRBJ2-1, with a tentative D call TRBD2 (6 bases). Trimming cost V 9 bases and J 0 bases, with 15 bases left between them. CDR3 size: 15 residues. Germline loops: CDR1 SGHDN, CDR2 FVKESK. CDR3 nucleotides: TGTGCCAGTTCCGATGTAGCGGTCTCCTACAATGAGCAGTTCTTC. Its translation is CASSDVAVSYNEQFF.

The genes are TRBV18 and TRBJ2-1; D might be TRBD2 (6 bases). Germline values: CDR1 KGHSH, CDR2 LQKENI. The length of the CDR3 is 19 residues. Trimming took off 3 bases at V and 0 bases at J, with 21 bases between the two ends. The CDR3 coding sequence is TGTGCCAGCTCACCTTCTTTCGGGCGTAGCGGAACCTCCTACAATGAGCAGTTCTTC. It translates to CASSPSFGRSGTSYNEQFF.

This clone was observed a handful of times. V is TRBV10-3 and J is TRBJ1-1; no firm D call. V was cut by 2 bases and J by 1 base, with 8 bases left in between. CDR3 length equals 14 residues. CDR1 is ENHRY and CDR2 is SYGVKD in the germline V gene. The CDR3 DNA is TGTGCCATCAGTGAGCCTTTCAGGAACACTGAAGCTTTCTTT. Translating it yields CAISEPFRNTEAFF.

The rearrangement uses TRBV9 and TRBJ2-2, with D tentatively TRBD1 (6 bases). Germline CDR1 SGDLS, CDR2 YYNGEE. The ends were cut back, 3 bases at V and 2 bases at J, with 11 bases in the middle. The CDR3 totals 15 residues. The CDR3 reads CASSENRVNTGELFF. CDR3 DNA: TGTGCCAGCAGCGAGAACAGGGTTAACACCGGGGAGCTGTTTTTT.

The rearrangement joins TRBV6-5 to TRBJ2-7, with D maybe TRBD2 (5 bases). The CDR3 runs to 12 residues. The germline V and J ends were trimmed by 8 bases and 0 bases, with 8 bases remaining between them. CDR1 is MNHEY, CDR2 SVGAGI, per germline. The CDR3 bases are TGTGCCAGCGAGGGCAACTCCTACGAGCAGTACTTC. Translation: CASEGNSYEQYF.

The V gene is TRBV5-4, the J gene TRBJ1-4; 7 bases match TRBD1. After removal of 2 bases from V and 8 bases from J, the junction contained 0 bases not matched to a gene. This CDR3 region has 12 residues. Germline lookup yields CDR1 SGHNT and CDR2 YYREEE (reference sequence). CDR3 amino acids: CASSFRGEKLFF. Written as DNA, the CDR3 is TGTGCCAGCAGCTTCAGGGGGGAAAAACTGTTTTTT.

The chain uses TRBV7-8 and TRBJ2-7; 7 bases match TRBD1. Germline V gives CDR1 SGHVS, CDR2 FQNEAQ. The CDR3 spans 16 residues. Germline trimming cut 0 bases from V and 0 bases from J; bases unmatched to any gene: 5. This chain's CDR3 is CASSLAPGQISYEQYF. CDR3 DNA sequence: TGTGCCAGCAGCTTAGCGCCGGGACAGATCTCCTACGAGCAGTACTTC.

The chain recombines TRBV24-1 with TRBJ1-5; D unresolved. Germline assignment: CDR1 KGHDR and CDR2 SFDVKD. The CDR3 extends over 13 amino acids. With 4 bases removed from V and 4 bases from J, the gap between germline ends came to 7 bases. Written as DNA, the CDR3 is TGTGCCACCAGTGAGACGGGGAATCAGCCCCAGCATTTT. Protein sequence: CATSETGNQPQHF.

The V gene is TRBV5-1, the J gene TRBJ2-1; no firm D call. V lost 0 bases, J lost 7 bases, and 20 bases lay in between. Germline V lookup: CDR1 SGHRS, CDR2 YFSETQ. The CDR3 extends over 17 amino acids. This chain's CDR3 is CASSLEYGGGIWNEQFF. DNA of the CDR3: TGCGCCAGCAGCTTGGAATATGGCGGTGGCATATGGAATGAGCAGTTCTTC.

This clone was detected a few times. The chain carries TRBV19 and TRBJ1-2, with D maybe TRBD1 (6 bases). The CDR3 is 14 amino acids. The germline V and J ends were trimmed by 4 bases and 5 bases, with 14 bases remaining between them. Germline V gene data show CDR1 as LNHDA and CDR2 as SQIVND (reference sequence). The CDR3 is CASSSGQQTYGYTF. CDR3 DNA sequence: TGTGCCAGTAGTAGCGGACAGCAGACGTATGGCTACACCTTC.

This chain joins TRBV7-2 and TRBJ1-4; a possible D gene is TRBD1 (5 bases). This CDR3 has 14 amino acids. The V gene lost 4 bases and the J gene lost 4 bases, with 10 bases spanning the gap. Looked up from germline, CDR1 is SGHTA and CDR2 is FQGNSA. This chain's CDR3 is CASSSGGLNEKLFF. CDR3 DNA: TGTGCCAGCAGCTCGGGGGGACTTAATGAAAAACTGTTTTTT.

The genes are TRBV5-4 and TRBJ2-7; 12 bases are shared with TRBD2. Trimming cost V 4 bases and J 6 bases; bases outside gene matches: 11. The germline V gene encodes CDR1 SGHNT and CDR2 YYREEE (reference sequence). The CDR3 loop spans 16 amino acids. The CDR3 region has the DNA TGTGCCAGCAGCCGTACCCCTAGCGGGAGGGGGACCGAGCAGTACTTC. Residues: CASSRTPSGRGTEQYF.

The gene calls are TRBV2 and TRBJ2-1, with 13 bases that match TRBD2. Germline CDR1 is SNHLY and CDR2 is FYNNEI. Losses at the gene ends were 8 bases for V and 13 bases for J; bases not matched to a gene: 8. The CDR3 has 13 residues. The CDR3 bases are TGTGCCAGCCTATGGACTAGCGGGAGAGCCCAGTTCTTC. It encodes CASLWTSGRAQFF.

The genes are TRBV2 and TRBJ2-3; 9 bases line up with TRBD1. CDR1 SNHLY and CDR2 FYNNEI come from the germline V gene. The CDR3 has 15 residues. V shed 6 bases and J 4 bases; nucleotides not matched to a gene: 8. The CDR3 loop reads CASRRGQGEADTQYF. The CDR3 coding sequence is TGTGCCAGCAGAAGGGGACAGGGAGAGGCAGATACGCAGTATTTT.

The chain combines TRBV5-8 with TRBJ1-5, with D maybe TRBD1 (5 bases). This CDR3 has 15 amino acids. Trimming removed 3 bases from V and 7 bases from J, with 17 bases in between. Germline CDR1 SGHTS, CDR2 YDEGEE. The CDR3 protein is CASSWLTFGQQPQHF. The DNA for the CDR3 is TGTGCCAGCAGCTGGCTGACTTTTGGACAACAGCCCCAGCATTTT.

The rearrangement joins TRBV5-1 to TRBJ2-1; TRBD1 aligns across 7 bases. In germline, CDR1 is SGHRS, CDR2 YFSETQ. J lost 8 bases, V lost 0 bases, and 11 bases had no gene match. This CDR3 spans 16 amino acids. CDR3 coding DNA: TGCGCCAGCAGCTTGGCCATTAACCAGGGGGTAGATGAGCAGTTCTTC. It yields the protein CASSLAINQGVDEQFF.

In its sample, this clone was seen once. This chain joins TRBV7-2 and TRBJ1-1; possibly TRBD1 for D (6 bases). Germline CDR1 reads SGHTA; CDR2 reads FQGNSA. Trimming shortened V by 1 base and J by 11 bases, and 17 bases separated the two germline ends. The CDR3 covers 14 residues. CDR3 bases: TGTGCCAGCAGCTTAGGGGGACATCGGGTTGGGGCTTTCTTT. Translation: CASSLGGHRVGAFF.

This chain joins TRBV11-3 and TRBJ2-7, with 7 bases that match TRBD2. The CDR3 is 13 residues long. J was trimmed by 6 bases and V by 2 bases; bases with no gene match: 4. CDR1 is SGHNT and CDR2 is YENEEA in the germline V gene. The CDR3 region has the DNA TGTGCCAGCAGCTTACTAGCGGCGGGCGAGCAGTACTTC. Translating gives CASSLLAAGEQYF.

The chain couples TRBV11-2 to TRBJ1-4; 7 bases are shared with TRBD1. The CDR3 has 15 residues. In germline, CDR1 is SGHAT, CDR2 FQNNGV. Unmatched junction bases numbered 2, after V lost 0 bases and J lost 4 bases. The CDR3 loop reads CASSLDRQGNEKLFF. The CDR3 DNA is TGTGCCAGCAGCTTAGATCGACAGGGTAATGAAAAACTGTTTTTT.

The rearrangement uses TRBV6-6 and TRBJ2-5; perhaps TRBD1 as D (7 bases). The CDR3 is made up of 16 amino acids. Per germline, CDR1 MNHNY and CDR2 SVGAGI (reference sequence). Trimming shortened V by 6 bases and J by 4 bases, and 21 bases separated the two germline ends. CDR3 nucleotide sequence: TGTGCCAGCAGCCTTGGAATTGCAGGGGGGAGAGAGACCCAGTACTTC. Protein sequence: CASSLGIAGGRETQYF.

This chain uses TRBV30 with TRBJ1-4, with D possibly TRBD1 on 5 matching bases. Germline values: CDR1 GTSNPN, CDR2 SVGIG (reference sequence). This CDR3 region has 13 residues. The ends were cut back, 1 base at V and 5 bases at J, with 8 bases in the middle. CDR3: CAWSGQGNEKLFF. The CDR3 DNA follows: TGTGCCTGGAGTGGCCAGGGAAATGAAAAACTGTTTTTT.

The chain carries TRBV10-3 and TRBJ2-7; 9 bases align to TRBD2. Germline V gene sequence: CDR1 ENHRY, CDR2 SYGVKD. CDR3 length equals 15 residues. V shed 2 bases and J 3 bases; nucleotides not matched to a gene: 5. CDR3 sequence reads: CAISENGGRGYEQYF. The CDR3 bases are TGTGCCATCAGTGAGAATGGCGGGAGGGGCTACGAGCAGTACTTC.

The V gene is TRBV3-1 (or the pseudogene TRBV3-2), the J gene TRBJ2-1; no definite D call. The CDR3 consists of 15 residues. Germline loops: CDR1 LGHDT, CDR2 YNNKEL (reference sequence). The V end lost 0 bases, the J end lost 5 bases, and 11 bases lay between the germline ends. In DNA, the CDR3 is TGTGCCAGCAGCCAAGAAGTGGGCCAGAACAATGAGCAGTTCTTC. This translates into CASSQEVGQNNEQFF.

V and J are TRBV5-1 and TRBJ2-7; 8 positions agree with TRBD1. The CDR3 spans 16 residues. V dropped 4 bases and J dropped 1; count of bases not matched to a gene: 10. The germline V gene has CDR1 SGHRS and CDR2 YFSETQ. The CDR3 is CASSPIQGARSYEQYF. The CDR3 DNA reads as TGCGCCAGCAGCCCAATCCAGGGGGCGCGTTCCTACGAGCAGTACTTC.

V usage is TRBV28 and J usage is TRBJ2-1; TRBD1 matches at 9 bases. V was pared by 7 bases and J by 1 base, with 8 bases of the junction left unmatched. The CDR3 contains 16 residues. Germline-derived CDR1 and CDR2 are MDHEN and SYDVKM. The CDR3: CASISTGGKSYNEQFF. CDR3 DNA: TGTGCCAGCATCAGTACAGGGGGCAAGTCCTACAATGAGCAGTTCTTC. Looking up the rest from reference TRBV28 and TRBJ2-1 gives the full variable domain: DVKVTQSSRYLVKRTGEKVFLECVQDMDHENMFWYRQDPGLGLRLIYFSYDVKMKEKGDIPEGYSVSREKKERFSLILESASTNQTSMYLCASISTGGKSYNEQFFGPGTRLTVL.

CDR3 residues: CASSPNPDSYNEQFF. The CDR3 DNA sequence: TGTGCCAGCAGTCCAAACCCTGACTCTTACAATGAGCAGTTCTTC. The rearrangement links TRBV5-5 to TRBJ2-1; D gene unclear. The CDR3 length is 15 residues. V gave up 5 bases and J gave up 4 bases, with 16 bases separating them. CDR1 is SGHKS, CDR2 YYEKEE, per germline (reference sequence).

J is TRBJ2-7 and V is TRBV28, with TRBD1 identical over 9 bases. This CDR3 has 12 residues. V trimming: 8 bases; J trimming: 5 bases; junction bases outside the gene matches: 4. Germline assignment: CDR1 MDHEN and CDR2 SYDVKM. The CDR3 protein is CASWTGEDEQYF. The CDR3 DNA sequence: TGTGCCAGCTGGACAGGGGAGGACGAGCAGTACTTC.

The genes are TRBV3-1 (or the pseudogene TRBV3-2) and TRBJ1-1; D call uncertain. Trimming removed 0 bases from V and 1 base from J, with 6 bases in between. Germline lookup yields CDR1 LGHDT and CDR2 YNNKEL (reference sequence). CDR3 size: 14 residues. Here the CDR3 reads CASSQEIRNTEAFF. The CDR3 DNA follows: TGTGCCAGCAGCCAAGAAATCAGGAACACTGAAGCTTTCTTT.